The next 9 T cell receptor beta chains were all read from a single sample in a study of blood T cell repertoires in COVID-19. Clones were sequenced by immunoSEQ multiplex PCR, and TCRdb holds only the in-frame ones, with some missing. Among tens of thousands of clones listed, around 80% were seen once. Sequences were obtained from peripheral blood. The receptors were gathered from a woman of 80 years or more with acute or convalescent COVID-19.

The chain has TRBV29-1 and TRBJ2-5, with 9 bases aligning to TRBD2. Germline V gives CDR1 SQVTM, CDR2 ANQGSEA. V gave up 7 bases and J gave up 5 bases; unmatched junction bases: 5. This CDR3 spans 12 amino acids. CDR3: CSAHSGSETQYF. The CDR3 coding sequence is TGCAGCGCCCATAGCGGGAGTGAGACCCAGTACTTC.

The chain couples TRBV5-1 to TRBJ2-6; D might be TRBD1 (6 bases). Trimming took 0 bases from V and 0 from J, leaving 10 bases between them. The CDR3 loop spans 17 amino acids. The germline CDR1 and CDR2 sequences are SGHRS and YFSETQ. CDR3 DNA sequence: TGCGCCAGCAGCTTGGACAGGGATTTCTCTGGGGCCAACGTCCTGACTTTC. This codes for CASSLDRDFSGANVLTF.

V is TRBV9 and J is TRBJ1-2, with D perhaps TRBD1 (6 bases). Germline V gene lookup returns CDR1 SGDLS and CDR2 YYNGEE. This CDR3 contains 13 residues. The V and J ends lost 5 bases and 1 base respectively, with 9 bases between them. CDR3 sequence reads: CASSGQLNYGYTF. CDR3 in DNA: TGTGCCAGCAGTGGACAGCTTAACTATGGCTACACCTTC. Full variable domain (remainder filled in from reference TRBV9 and TRBJ1-2): DSGVTQTPKHLITATGQRVTLRCSPRSGDLSVYWYQQSLDQGLQFLIQYYNGEERAKGNILERFSAQQFPDLHSELNLSSLELGDSALYFCASSGQLNYGYTFGSGTRLTVV.

The V and J genes are TRBV6-5 and TRBJ2-3; 7 positions match TRBD1. This CDR3 has 14 residues. The ends lost 5 bases at V and 3 bases at J; junction bases unmatched: 5. From germline, CDR1 is MNHEY and CDR2 SVGAGI. The CDR3 reads CASSQGQNTDTQYF. CDR3 bases: TGTGCCAGCAGTCAGGGACAGAATACAGATACGCAGTATTTT.

The chain couples TRBV5-5 to TRBJ2-3, with 8 bases matching TRBD1. Germline V gene sequence: CDR1 SGHKS, CDR2 YYEKEE (reference sequence). The CDR3 runs 14 residues. Trimming cost V 4 bases and J 5 bases; bases outside gene matches: 6. The CDR3 spells CASSKITGGDTQYF. The CDR3 region has the DNA TGTGCCAGCAGCAAAATTACAGGGGGAGATACGCAGTATTTT.

This clone was found once. The chain has TRBV3-1 (or the pseudogene TRBV3-2) and TRBJ1-3; D unresolved. Trimming cost V 1 base and J 3 bases, with 13 bases left between them. Germline V gene sequence: CDR1 LGHDT, CDR2 YNNKEL (reference sequence). The CDR3 length is 16 residues. This CDR3 reads CASSQVTHSRGNTIYF. The CDR3 nucleotides are TGTGCCAGCAGCCAAGTCACCCACAGTCGTGGAAACACCATATATTTT.

The chain has TRBV5-1 and TRBJ1-3; TRBD1 aligns across 7 bases. Germline V gives CDR1 SGHRS, CDR2 YFSETQ. This CDR3 has 13 amino acids. With V trimmed by 4 bases and J by 6 bases, 4 bases remained unmatched. This CDR3 reads CASSEGTANTIYF. CDR3 DNA sequence: TGCGCCAGCAGCGAGGGGACAGCAAACACCATATATTTT.

This chain joins TRBV6-5 and TRBJ1-2; 7 nucleotides agree with TRBD1. V lost 6 bases and J lost 1; bases outside the gene matches: 5. Germline-derived CDR1 and CDR2 are MNHEY and SVGAGI. The CDR3 has 14 amino acids. In DNA form, the CDR3 reads TGTGCCAGCAGACAGGGACAGATTAACTATGGCTACACCTTC. Its translation is CASRQGQINYGYTF.

Here the CDR3 reads CASSLGPGGNSPLHF. In DNA form, the CDR3 reads TGCGCCAGCAGCTTGGGACCCGGGGGGAATTCACCCCTCCACTTT. The rearrangement joins TRBV5-1 to TRBJ1-6; tentative D call: TRBD1 (5 bases). V dropped 0 bases and J dropped 7 bases, with 11 bases sitting between them. CDR3 length equals 15 residues. The germline CDR1 and CDR2 sequences are SGHRS and YFSETQ. Drawing the rest from reference TRBV5-1 and TRBJ1-6, the complete variable domain is KAGVTQTPRYLIKTRGQQVTLSCSPISGHRSVSWYQQTPGQGLQFLFEYFSETQRNKGNFPGRFSGRQFSNSRSEMNVSTLELGDSALYLCASSLGPGGNSPLHFGNGTRLTVT.